The 21 T cell receptor beta chains reported below all come from one sample, sequenced in a study of blood T cells in healthy people across ages. For the second PCR, which ran for 7 to 11 cycles, a sample-barcoded 5' primer and a J-beta primer mix were used. TCRdb re-derived calls from the 5' RACE reads in MiXCR, one entry per CDR3 protein. The sample has some 1 million distinct CDR3 sequences; under 55% are singletons. Input material: blood. The receptors shown here come from a woman in her sixties in good health.

The rearrangement joins TRBV27 to TRBJ2-7; D is tentatively TRBD1 or TRBD2 (6 bases each). Trimming removed 5 bases from V and 4 bases from J, with 18 bases in between. Germline V CDR1 and CDR2: MNHEY, SMNVEV (reference sequence). The CDR3 has 15 residues. CDR3 residues: CASSRGTGGFYEQYF. In DNA, the CDR3 is TGTGCCAGCAGTCGTGGAACCGGGGGCTTTTACGAGCAGTACTTC.

This chain joins TRBV6-2 or TRBV6-3 and TRBJ2-1; TRBD2 matches 7 bases. Looked up from germline, CDR1 is MNHEY and CDR2 is SVGEGT. CDR3 length: 14 residues. V gave up 7 bases and J gave up 8 bases; unmatched junction bases: 11. The chain's CDR3 is CASTHARELDEQFF. The DNA of the CDR3 is TGTGCCAGCACCCATGCGCGGGAGCTTGATGAGCAGTTCTTC.

This clonotype came up a few times. The V gene is TRBV15, the J gene TRBJ2-7, with no clear D. This CDR3 is built from 12 residues. Germline lookup yields CDR1 LNHNV and CDR2 YYDKDF (reference sequence). Trimming left V 3 bases short and J 6 bases short, with 9 bases between. The CDR3 here is CATSSAVGEQYF. The CDR3 DNA reads as TGTGCCACCAGCAGCGCCGTCGGCGAGCAGTACTTC.

This clonotype was counted between two and nine times. This chain's CDR3 is CASSFQRPGQVLSGANVLTF. The CDR3 region has the DNA TGTGCCAGCAGCTTTCAACGGCCGGGACAGGTTCTCTCTGGGGCCAACGTCCTGACTTTC. V gene TRBV11-2 combines with J gene TRBJ2-6; TRBD1 agrees at 8 bases. Trimming removed 3 bases from V and 0 bases from J; junction bases left unmatched: 13. This CDR3 contains 20 residues. Per germline, CDR1 SGHAT and CDR2 FQNNGV.

The gene calls are TRBV5-5 and TRBJ2-1, with TRBD1 matching over 7 bases. Germline V CDR1 and CDR2: SGHKS, YYEKEE (reference sequence). V lost 1 base and J lost 2; bases outside the gene matches: 3. The CDR3 has 15 residues. The CDR3, as DNA: TGTGCCAGCAGCTTGATAACAGGGGCCTACAATGAGCAGTTCTTC. This gives the protein CASSLITGAYNEQFF.

The rearrangement uses TRBV6-6 and TRBJ1-5; D unresolved. Deletions cut 3 bases from V and 4 bases from J, with 4 bases between. Germline lookup yields CDR1 MNHNY and CDR2 SVGAGI (reference sequence). CDR3 length equals 12 residues. Here the CDR3 reads CASSYQNQPQHF. CDR3 bases: TGTGCCAGCAGTTATCAAAATCAGCCCCAGCATTTT.

This rearrangement joins TRBV9 to TRBJ2-1; 9 nucleotides agree with TRBD2. This CDR3 contains 16 residues. The germline gives CDR1 SGDLS, CDR2 YYNGEE. V lost 0 bases and J lost 4; bases outside the gene matches: 5. CDR3 sequence reads: CASSVVGGRDYNEQFF. The CDR3 DNA sequence: TGTGCCAGCAGCGTAGTTGGCGGGAGGGATTACAATGAGCAGTTCTTC.

The genes are TRBV20-1 and TRBJ2-1; TRBD2 agrees at 15 bases. The trim removed 6 bases at V and 4 bases at J, leaving 4 bases unmatched. CDR1 is DFQATT and CDR2 is SNEGSKA in the germline V gene (reference sequence). The CDR3 has 15 amino acids. The CDR3 region is CSAEGTSGRYNEQFF. The CDR3 DNA is TGCAGTGCGGAGGGGACTAGCGGGAGGTACAATGAGCAGTTCTTC.

The V call is TRBV4-2, the J call TRBJ2-3; D is perhaps TRBD2 (5 bases). The length of the CDR3 is 15 residues. CDR1 and CDR2 from the germline V gene are LGHNA and YNFKEQ. V lost 1 base and J lost 7, with 15 bases in between. The CDR3: CASSQVTSRGYTQYF. Here the CDR3 DNA reads TGTGCCAGCAGCCAAGTAACGTCCCGGGGTTATACGCAGTATTTT.

Comments on this clonotype: A much larger clone lies one base from this, so it may be a read error. This rearrangement joins TRBV7-9 to TRBJ1-2; D is perhaps TRBD1 (6 bases). Germline assignment: CDR1 SEHNR and CDR2 FQNEAQ (reference sequence). The ends were cut back, 0 bases at V and 6 bases at J, with 8 bases in the middle. This CDR3 spans 13 amino acids. Here the CDR3 DNA reads TGTGCCAGCAGCTTAGCAGGGGACAATGGCTACACCTTC. Translated: CASSLAGDNGYTF.

The chain has TRBV20-1 and TRBJ2-7; 8 nucleotides match TRBD1. Germline assignment: CDR1 DFQATT and CDR2 SNEGSKA (reference sequence). CDR3 length: 17 residues. J gave up 2 bases and V 3 bases, and 15 bases lay outside the gene matches. The CDR3 nucleotides read TGCAGTGCTAGGACCGAATGGGGACAGGCTAGGGCCTACGAGCAGTACTTC. Its translation is CSARTEWGQARAYEQYF.

A few counts support this clonotype. The chain is built from TRBV28 and TRBJ2-3, with a weak D call TRBD2 (5 bases). This CDR3 is built from 16 residues. Germline values: CDR1 MDHEN, CDR2 SYDVKM. Trimming took off 1 base at V and 4 bases at J, with 15 bases between the two ends. The CDR3 reads CASSLSRGRVPDTQYF. The DNA of the CDR3 is TGTGCCAGCAGTTTATCCCGGGGAAGGGTGCCAGATACGCAGTATTTT.

The chain employs TRBV10-3 and TRBJ2-7; 7 nucleotides agree with TRBD2. The CDR3 consists of 15 residues. Germline CDR1 ENHRY, CDR2 SYGVKD. The trim removed 4 bases at V and 3 bases at J, leaving 9 bases unmatched. CDR3 in DNA: TGTGCCATCAGTGGGATCCAGCGGGAAGTCTACGAGCAGTACTTC. It is translated as CAISGIQREVYEQYF.

This clonotype was counted a few times. The rearrangement joins TRBV6-5 to TRBJ2-5, with TRBD1 matching over 8 bases. The ends lost 2 bases at V and 1 base at J; junction bases unmatched: 6. Germline V gene sequence: CDR1 MNHEY, CDR2 SVGAGI. The CDR3 covers 16 residues. CDR3 nucleotide sequence: TGTGCCAGCAGTTACATCGTTACAGGGGGCCAAGAGACCCAGTACTTC. This codes for CASSYIVTGGQETQYF.

J is TRBJ2-1 and V is TRBV20-1, with 13 positions matching TRBD2. Germline V lookup: CDR1 DFQATT, CDR2 SNEGSKA (reference sequence). V shed 5 bases and J 5 bases; nucleotides not matched to a gene: 18. This CDR3 comprises 19 residues. The CDR3 sequence is CSARCGGGTSGIPDNEQFF. The CDR3 DNA reads as TGCAGTGCTCGCTGTGGCGGTGGGACTAGCGGGATTCCCGACAATGAGCAGTTCTTC.

This clonotype was seen a handful of times. The chain links TRBV27 to TRBJ2-6, with D tentatively TRBD1 (5 bases). Germline CDR1 and CDR2: MNHEY and SMNVEV (reference sequence). Trimming cost V 6 bases and J 0 bases, with 18 bases left between them. The CDR3 consists of 18 residues. In DNA form, the CDR3 reads TGTGCCAGCAGACCCCAGGGTCTCAGGGACTCTGGGGCCAACGTCCTGACTTTC. This gives the protein CASRPQGLRDSGANVLTF.

This chain connects TRBV30 to TRBJ1-2; D call uncertain. The CDR3 is 11 residues long. Germline CDR1 GTSNPN, CDR2 SVGIG (reference sequence). The germline V and J ends were trimmed by 4 bases and 8 bases, with 11 bases remaining between them. This CDR3 is CAWTPDGGYTF. For the CDR3, the DNA is TGTGCCTGGACCCCGGACGGGGGCTACACCTTC.

The chain links TRBV4-2 to TRBJ2-4; the D is unclear. CDR1 and CDR2 from the germline V gene are LGHNA and YNFKEQ. V shed 0 bases and J shed 0 bases, with 9 bases lying between them. This CDR3 region has 16 residues. The CDR3 protein is CASSQDRMVAKNIQYF. The CDR3 DNA reads as TGTGCCAGCAGCCAAGACCGGATGGTAGCCAAAAACATTCAGTACTTC.

As DNA, the CDR3 is TGTGCCAGCAGCCGGAGGGACAGGGTGGAGACCCAGTACTTC. Protein: CASSRRDRVETQYF. V and J are TRBV12-3 or TRBV12-4 and TRBJ2-5, with 9 bases matching TRBD1. With V trimmed by 6 bases and J by 5 bases, 7 bases remained unmatched. This CDR3 has 14 amino acids.

The gene calls are TRBV4-2 and TRBJ1-2; tentatively, D is TRBD1 (6 bases). This CDR3 is 15 amino acids long. The germline V gene encodes CDR1 LGHNA and CDR2 YNFKEQ. Trimming stripped 0 bases from V and 5 bases from J, with 13 bases between. The CDR3 bases are TGTGCCAGCAGCCAAGAGGCAGGGGTCGGATATGGCTACACCTTC. Protein sequence: CASSQEAGVGYGYTF.

There are a few counts of this clonotype. The chain joins TRBV3-1 to TRBJ2-3; D not certain. The CDR3 runs 17 residues. Germline CDR1 reads LGHDT; CDR2 reads YNNKEL (reference sequence). V was clipped by 0 bases and J by 2 bases, with 15 bases between them. This chain's CDR3 is CASSQDLSGYYTDTQYF. Written as DNA, the CDR3 is TGTGCCAGCAGCCAAGATCTTTCCGGGTACTACACAGATACGCAGTATTTT.